This is a list of T cell receptor beta chains from one sample in a study of identical twins. In TCRdb, the 5' RACE reads were re-called with MiXCR into one record per CDR3 protein. The data show roughly 570,000 distinct CDR3 sequences, around 9.6% seen once. These records were also assigned to another study, of yellow fever vaccine responses in identical twins.

Sequencing was carried out using PBMCs. The receptor source for this set is a woman under 30 in good health. CDR3s include the opening cysteine and the closing phenylalanine or tryptophan. The order of the fields is D gene, clone size, V gene, J gene, CDR3 DNA, CDR3 protein. The D gene is left open where the match is weak. Size is omitted from some rows. Given values are once, few, many or a class for expanded clones.

d_call: TRBD1; clone_size: few; v_call: TRBV12-3/TRBV12-4; j_call: TRBJ1-2; cdr3_nt: TGTGCCAGCAGTTTTCGAGTGGGACAGGTACCCCTCTATGGCTACACCTTC; cdr3_aa: CASSFRVGQVPLYGYTF
d_call: TRBD1; clone_size: many; v_call: TRBV6-2/TRBV6-3; j_call: TRBJ2-7; cdr3_nt: TGTGCCAGCAGTTACGGGAACAGGGGCTACGAGCAGTACTTC; cdr3_aa: CASSYGNRGYEQYF
d_call: -; clone_size: few; v_call: TRBV10-3; j_call: TRBJ2-7; cdr3_nt: TGTGCCATCAGTTCGGCGGGGGCTCCCTACGAGCAGTACTTC; cdr3_aa: CAISSAGAPYEQYF
d_call: TRBD2; clone_size: many; v_call: TRBV4-3; j_call: TRBJ2-7; cdr3_nt: TGCGCCAGCAGCCAAGCGCTAGCGGGAGCATACGAGCAGTACTTC; cdr3_aa: CASSQALAGAYEQYF
d_call: -; clone_size: few; v_call: TRBV20-1; j_call: TRBJ2-7; cdr3_nt: TGCAGTGCTAGAGATTCGGGTCTCGGGGAGATCTACGAGCAGTACTTC; cdr3_aa: CSARDSGLGEIYEQYF
d_call: -; clone_size: -; v_call: TRBV28; j_call: TRBJ2-7; cdr3_nt: TGTGCCAGCCGGATACAGGACCGACCCGGGCAGCAGTACTTC; cdr3_aa: CASRIQDRPGQQYF
d_call: TRBD1; clone_size: few; v_call: TRBV6-5; j_call: TRBJ1-1; cdr3_nt: TGTGCCAGCAGTTACTCAGGACAGGGGATTGAAGCTTTCTTT; cdr3_aa: CASSYSGQGIEAFF
d_call: -; clone_size: -; v_call: TRBV12-3/TRBV12-4; j_call: TRBJ2-3; cdr3_nt: TGTGCCAGCACCTCGGGGGGCTTCACAGATACGCAGTATTTT; cdr3_aa: CASTSGGFTDTQYF
d_call: TRBD2; clone_size: many; v_call: TRBV14; j_call: TRBJ2-1; cdr3_nt: TGTGCCAGCAGCGCCCCGGGACTAGCGGGAAGACATGAGCAGTTCTTC; cdr3_aa: CASSAPGLAGRHEQFF
d_call: TRBD2; clone_size: -; v_call: TRBV4-1; j_call: TRBJ2-7; cdr3_nt: TGCGCCAGCAGCCAAGATCGGTTGCGGGAGGGAAGGGAGCAGTACTTC; cdr3_aa: CASSQDRLREGREQYF
d_call: TRBD2; clone_size: few; v_call: TRBV9; j_call: TRBJ2-1; cdr3_nt: TGTGCCAGCAGCGCCGTTAGCGGGAGGGCCGGGGATGAGCAGTTCTTC; cdr3_aa: CASSAVSGRAGDEQFF
d_call: -; clone_size: -; v_call: TRBV4-1; j_call: TRBJ2-5; cdr3_nt: TGCGCCAGCAGCCAAGTTGCGGTTCTCCAAGAGACCCAGTACTTC; cdr3_aa: CASSQVAVLQETQYF
d_call: -; clone_size: few; v_call: TRBV7-2; j_call: TRBJ2-3; cdr3_nt: TGTGCCAGCAGCTTAGGTGCGGGGGCAGTGTATTTT; cdr3_aa: CASSLGAGAVYF
d_call: TRBD1; clone_size: -; v_call: TRBV4-1; j_call: TRBJ1-1; cdr3_nt: TGCGCCAGCAGCCACCACAGGGGGAACACTGAAGCTTTCTTT; cdr3_aa: CASSHHRGNTEAFF
d_call: TRBD1; clone_size: few; v_call: TRBV5-1; j_call: TRBJ2-2; cdr3_nt: TGCGCCAGCGCCGCGAGGGACAGGGGGCAAACCGGGGAGCTGTTTTTT; cdr3_aa: CASAARDRGQTGELFF
d_call: -; clone_size: few; v_call: TRBV28; j_call: TRBJ2-7; cdr3_nt: TGTGCCAGCAGACGCAATTACGAGCAGTACTTC; cdr3_aa: CASRRNYEQYF
d_call: -; clone_size: -; v_call: TRBV7-3; j_call: TRBJ2-5; cdr3_nt: TGTGCCAGCAGCCCCGTGGGGGTGGAGACCCAGTACTTC; cdr3_aa: CASSPVGVETQYF
d_call: TRBD2; clone_size: many; v_call: TRBV29-1; j_call: TRBJ2-2; cdr3_nt: TGCAGCGTCTCAACTAGCGCATACACCGGGGAGCTGTTTTTT; cdr3_aa: CSVSTSAYTGELFF
d_call: TRBD1; clone_size: many; v_call: TRBV7-9; j_call: TRBJ2-1; cdr3_nt: TGTGCCAGCAGCTCTCCGGGACAGGGTGCGTACAATGAGCAGTTCTTC; cdr3_aa: CASSSPGQGAYNEQFF
d_call: -; clone_size: few; v_call: TRBV6-1; j_call: TRBJ1-4; cdr3_nt: TGTGCCAGCAGTGTGCAGAGGCGTACTAATGAAAAACTGTTTTTT; cdr3_aa: CASSVQRRTNEKLFF
d_call: TRBD2; clone_size: few; v_call: TRBV28; j_call: TRBJ2-1; cdr3_nt: TGTGCCAGCAGTCTAGCGGTACCAAACAATGAGCAGTTCTTC; cdr3_aa: CASSLAVPNNEQFF
d_call: -; clone_size: -; v_call: TRBV7-9; j_call: TRBJ2-7; cdr3_nt: TGTGCCAGCAGCGTCACAGGGGGGGAGGTCGAGCAGTACTTC; cdr3_aa: CASSVTGGEVEQYF
d_call: -; clone_size: few; v_call: TRBV5-1; j_call: TRBJ1-4; cdr3_nt: TGCGCCAGCAGCTTGGGATCAGGCCGTAATGAAAAACTGTTTTTT; cdr3_aa: CASSLGSGRNEKLFF
d_call: -; clone_size: -; v_call: TRBV20-1; j_call: TRBJ2-7; cdr3_nt: TGCAGTGCTAGCCAGGGAACCTACGAGCAGTACTTC; cdr3_aa: CSASQGTYEQYF
d_call: -; clone_size: -; v_call: TRBV4-3; j_call: TRBJ2-2; cdr3_nt: TGCGCCAGCAGCCAAGAGGCCCTCCCGGGCGGGGAGCTGTTTTTT; cdr3_aa: CASSQEALPGGELFF
d_call: TRBD1; clone_size: few; v_call: TRBV20-1; j_call: TRBJ2-1; cdr3_nt: TGCAGTGCTAGGGCAGGGGGCGTCCAGCAGTTCTTC; cdr3_aa: CSARAGGVQQFF
d_call: -; clone_size: many; v_call: TRBV29-1; j_call: TRBJ2-1; cdr3_nt: TGCAGCGTTCAAAGAGGGAACAATGAGCAGTTCTTC; cdr3_aa: CSVQRGNNEQFF